The rows below give T cell receptor beta chains drawn from one sample of a study of regulatory T cells in long-lasting Graves disease. TCRdb used MiXCR to reprocess the multiplex PCR reads, holding one entry per CDR3 protein. Among 300,000 to 400,000 distinct CDR3 sequences listed, about 20% were seen once. Sequencing was performed on peripheral blood mononuclear cells (PBMCs), taken at new diagnosis, from a patient treated with antithyroid drugs. These receptors were collected from a female donor with Graves disease. The CDR3 runs from the conserved cysteine through the conserved F or W. D genes are given only for firm matches. Clone size is stated in some rows and not others, as once, few, many or a class when expanded.

CDR3: CSALSPGQLINPSVYEQYF
DNA: TGCAGCGCTTTATCTCCGGGACAGCTTATTAACCCGTCGGTCTACGAGCAGTACTTC
J: TRBJ2-7
size: many
D: TRBD1
V: TRBV29-1

CDR3: CASSLGHLVYNSPLHF
DNA: TGTGCCAGCAGCTTAGGACATTTGGTCTACAATTCACCCCTCCACTTT
J: TRBJ1-6
size: many
D: NA
V: TRBV7-2

CDR3: CASSSRWGGSSDEQFF
DNA: TGTGCCAGCAGTTCCCGGTGGGGCGGGAGCTCGGATGAGCAGTTCTTC
J: TRBJ2-1
size: many
D: TRBD2
V: TRBV12-3/TRBV12-4

CDR3: CASSRYQRLAGSETQYF
DNA: TGTGCCAGCAGCCGATATCAACGACTAGCGGGGTCAGAGACCCAGTACTTC
J: TRBJ2-5
size: many
D: TRBD2
V: TRBV9

CDR3: CSARLAGGHQETQYF
DNA: TGCAGTGCTAGATTAGCGGGAGGCCACCAAGAGACCCAGTACTTC
J: TRBJ2-5
size: many
D: TRBD2
V: TRBV20-1

CDR3: CAISEPDRGRRGDEQFF
DNA: TGTGCCATCAGTGAGCCGGACAGGGGGCGCCGAGGGGATGAGCAGTTCTTC
J: TRBJ2-1
size: many
D: TRBD1
V: TRBV10-3

CDR3: CASSLTGGGSPLHF
DNA: TGTGCCAGCAGCCTGACAGGGGGCGGTTCACCCCTCCACTTT
J: TRBJ1-6
size: NA
D: TRBD1
V: TRBV12-3/TRBV12-4

CDR3: CASSIGHNYGYTF
DNA: TGTGCCAGTAGTATTGGGCACAACTATGGCTACACCTTC
J: TRBJ1-2
size: NA
D: NA
V: TRBV19

CDR3: CASSWPGGEQYF
DNA: TGTGCCAGCAGTTGGCCCGGTGGCGAGCAGTACTTC
J: TRBJ2-7
size: many
D: NA
V: TRBV6-5

CDR3: CASSSMTSGRAVHNEQFF
DNA: TGTGCCAGCAGCTCGATGACTAGCGGGAGGGCCGTCCACAATGAGCAGTTCTTC
J: TRBJ2-1
size: NA
D: TRBD2
V: TRBV11-3

CDR3: CASSLTSGGPDTQYF
DNA: TGCGCCAGCAGCTTAACTAGCGGGGGGCCAGATACGCAGTATTTT
J: TRBJ2-3
size: many
D: TRBD2
V: TRBV5-1

CDR3: CASIQGTGRYGYTF
DNA: TGTGCCAGCATTCAAGGGACAGGGAGATATGGCTACACCTTC
J: TRBJ1-2
size: many
D: TRBD1
V: TRBV28

CDR3: CATSQLGTGRHDEQFF
DNA: TGTGCCACCAGCCAACTAGGGACAGGGCGTCATGATGAGCAGTTCTTC
J: TRBJ2-1
size: few
D: TRBD1
V: TRBV15

CDR3: CATIEQLLSNQPQHF
DNA: TGTGCCACCATAGAACAGCTCCTAAGCAATCAGCCCCAGCATTTT
J: TRBJ1-5
size: few
D: NA
V: TRBV28

CDR3: CASSESGSNTEAFF
DNA: TGTGCCAGCAGTGAATCGGGTAGTAACACTGAAGCTTTCTTT
J: TRBJ1-1
size: many
D: NA
V: TRBV25-1

CDR3: CASSVEGDPSPLNTGELFF
DNA: TGTGCCAGCAGCGTCGAGGGGGATCCCTCACCCCTTAACACCGGGGAGCTGTTTTTT
J: TRBJ2-2
size: few
D: NA
V: TRBV9

CDR3: CATMGQKINNEQFF
DNA: TGTGCCACGATGGGACAGAAAATAAACAATGAGCAGTTCTTC
J: TRBJ2-1
size: many
D: TRBD1
V: TRBV2

CDR3: CASSLTAGYENEQFF
DNA: TGTGCCAGCAGTTTAACGGCAGGGTATGAGAATGAGCAGTTCTTC
J: TRBJ2-1
size: many
D: NA
V: TRBV12-3/TRBV12-4

CDR3: CSARDGIAYEQYF
DNA: TGCAGTGCTAGAGACGGGATCGCCTACGAGCAGTACTTC
J: TRBJ2-7
size: NA
D: NA
V: TRBV20-1

CDR3: CASRPSGGAYEQYF
DNA: TGTGCCAGCAGGCCCTCTGGCGGGGCCTACGAGCAGTACTTC
J: TRBJ2-7
size: NA
D: NA
V: TRBV3-1

CDR3: CASSFTRGETQYF
DNA: TGTGCCAGCAGTTTCACCAGGGGGGAGACCCAGTACTTC
J: TRBJ2-5
size: NA
D: TRBD1
V: TRBV12-3/TRBV12-4

CDR3: CASSEGPSAKNIQYF
DNA: TGTGCCAGCAGTGAAGGTCCGTCAGCCAAAAACATTCAGTACTTC
J: TRBJ2-4
size: NA
D: NA
V: TRBV2

CDR3: CATSRQREPTDTQYF
DNA: TGTGCCACCAGCAGGCAGCGGGAGCCGACAGATACGCAGTATTTT
J: TRBJ2-3
size: many
D: TRBD2
V: TRBV15

CDR3: CASSTQRWGTDGTGELFF
DNA: TGTGCCAGCAGTACCCAGAGGTGGGGGACAGATGGGACCGGGGAGCTGTTTTTT
J: TRBJ2-2
size: few
D: TRBD1
V: TRBV12-3/TRBV12-4

CDR3: CSARDQLGLAGNNEQFF
DNA: TGCAGTGCTCGAGATCAATTGGGACTAGCGGGGAACAATGAGCAGTTCTTC
J: TRBJ2-1
size: many
D: TRBD2
V: TRBV20-1

CDR3: CASRRGGSGIDYGYTF
DNA: TGTGCCAGCAGGAGGGGCGGTTCAGGGATCGACTATGGCTACACCTTC
J: TRBJ1-2
size: few
D: NA
V: TRBV6-1

CDR3: CASSPVGGSSYEQYF
DNA: TGTGCCAGCAGTCCCGTAGGCGGGAGCTCCTACGAGCAGTACTTC
J: TRBJ2-7
size: many
D: TRBD2
V: TRBV6-1

CDR3: CASSRLADRKETQYF
DNA: TGTGCCAGCAGCCGCCTAGCGGACCGCAAAGAGACCCAGTACTTC
J: TRBJ2-5
size: many
D: TRBD2
V: TRBV27

CDR3: CASSIVNQPQRQPQHF
DNA: TGTGCCAGTAGTATTGTTAACCAGCCGCAGCGTCAGCCCCAGCATTTT
J: TRBJ1-5
size: many
D: NA
V: TRBV19

CDR3: CASRPPAGGPADTQYF
DNA: TGTGCCAGCAGGCCTCCAGCGGGAGGGCCTGCAGATACGCAGTATTTT
J: TRBJ2-3
size: many
D: TRBD2
V: TRBV28

CDR3: CASIREGQPQHF
DNA: TGTGCCAGTATCAGGGAAGGGCAGCCCCAGCATTTT
J: TRBJ1-5
size: many
D: NA
V: TRBV19

CDR3: CAWSGDFNGYTF
DNA: TGTGCCTGGAGTGGTGACTTCAATGGCTACACCTTC
J: TRBJ1-2
size: many
D: NA
V: TRBV30

CDR3: CASSLATSGTQETQYF
DNA: TGCGCCAGCAGCTTGGCGACTAGCGGGACCCAAGAGACCCAGTACTTC
J: TRBJ2-5
size: few
D: TRBD2
V: TRBV5-1

CDR3: CASSPGLQEAQYF
DNA: TGTGCCAGCAGCCCCGGTCTCCAAGAGGCCCAGTACTTC
J: TRBJ2-5
size: NA
D: NA
V: TRBV9

CDR3: CAISAPSLAYEQYF
DNA: TGTGCCATCAGTGCCCCTTCGCTGGCCTACGAGCAGTACTTC
J: TRBJ2-7
size: many
D: NA
V: TRBV10-3

CDR3: CASSSAGGWNYGYTF
DNA: TGTGCCAGCAGCTCGGCAGGGGGCTGGAACTATGGCTACACCTTC
J: TRBJ1-2
size: many
D: TRBD1
V: TRBV11-2

CDR3: CASSFRSNTIYF
DNA: TGTGCCAGCAGCTTCAGGTCAAACACCATATATTTT
J: TRBJ1-3
size: NA
D: NA
V: TRBV11-1

CDR3: CASSLLGPHTGELFF
DNA: TGTGCCAGCAGCTTGTTAGGGCCACACACCGGGGAGCTGTTTTTT
J: TRBJ2-2
size: NA
D: NA
V: TRBV5-6

CDR3: CSARYREKTDTQYF
DNA: TGCAGTGCCAGATACAGGGAGAAAACAGATACGCAGTATTTT
J: TRBJ2-3
size: few
D: NA
V: TRBV20-1

CDR3: CASSLGLALLETQYF
DNA: TGTGCCAGCAGCTTAGGGCTAGCGCTTTTGGAGACCCAGTACTTC
J: TRBJ2-5
size: few
D: NA
V: TRBV7-2

CDR3: CASQKGAGWQETQYF
DNA: TGTGCCAGTCAGAAGGGGGCGGGTTGGCAAGAGACCCAGTACTTC
J: TRBJ2-5
size: many
D: TRBD1
V: TRBV19

CDR3: CASSLDAGGDPFYGYTF
DNA: TGTGCCAGCAGCTTGGATGCGGGGGGCGACCCCTTCTATGGCTACACCTTC
J: TRBJ1-2
size: many
D: NA
V: TRBV11-3

CDR3: CASSLGGGGNQPQHF
DNA: TGTGCCAGCAGCTTAGGTGGGGGCGGGAATCAGCCCCAGCATTTT
J: TRBJ1-5
size: many
D: NA
V: TRBV7-2

CDR3: CASSYSSNAEAFF
DNA: TGTGCCAGCAGTTACTCGAGCAATGCTGAAGCTTTCTTT
J: TRBJ1-1
size: many
D: NA
V: TRBV6-6

CDR3: CASSQGHARVGELFF
DNA: TGTGCCAGCAGCCAAGGGCATGCTCGGGTCGGGGAGCTGTTTTTT
J: TRBJ2-2
size: many
D: NA
V: TRBV3-1

CDR3: CASSLAPNLNTEAFF
DNA: TGTGCCAGCAGTTTGGCCCCCAACCTGAACACTGAAGCTTTCTTT
J: TRBJ1-1
size: many
D: NA
V: TRBV12-3/TRBV12-4

CDR3: CATSRVTNTGELFF
DNA: TGTGCCACCAGCAGAGTGACGAACACCGGGGAGCTGTTTTTT
J: TRBJ2-2
size: many
D: NA
V: TRBV15

CDR3: CASSLSGGQTPQHF
DNA: TGTGCCAGCAGTTTATCTGGGGGACAGACACCCCAGCATTTT
J: TRBJ1-5
size: many
D: TRBD1
V: TRBV27

CDR3: CASEKRPDSSYEQYF
DNA: TGTGCCAGTGAAAAGAGACCAGACAGCTCCTACGAGCAGTACTTC
J: TRBJ2-7
size: NA
D: NA
V: TRBV5-5

CDR3: CASSYGGGKTQYF
DNA: TGTGCCAGCAGTTACGGGGGGGGGAAGACCCAGTACTTC
J: TRBJ2-5
size: many
D: TRBD2
V: TRBV6-5

CDR3: CASSPPPADGELFF
DNA: TGTGCCAGCTCACCACCCCCAGCAGACGGGGAGCTGTTTTTT
J: TRBJ2-2
size: many
D: NA
V: TRBV18

CDR3: CASSSLREEGSDEQFF
DNA: TGTGCCAGCAGTTCCCTCCGGGAGGAGGGCTCGGATGAGCAGTTCTTC
J: TRBJ2-1
size: many
D: TRBD2
V: TRBV28

CDR3: CASNFGANVLTF
DNA: TGTGCCAGCAACTTTGGGGCCAACGTCCTGACTTTC
J: TRBJ2-6
size: NA
D: NA
V: TRBV12-3/TRBV12-4

CDR3: CASSPGQGRSGYTF
DNA: TGTGCCAGCAGCCCAGGACAGGGGAGAAGTGGCTACACCTTC
J: TRBJ1-2
size: NA
D: TRBD1
V: TRBV7-2